This TCR beta chain was profiled in a study of cytotoxic CD8 clonotypes in ibrutinib-treated CLL. Study-level results: Ibrutinib response saw clonality rise, and progression saw it return toward baseline. The clonality rise at ibrutinib response reflected private clonotype expansion. Sustained-remission patients were sampled at different times than progressing patients were.

Depths of 1 in 200,000 to 1 in 1 million T cells were the sequencing target. TCRdb's table, derived via immunoSEQ multiplex PCR, lists solely in-frame clones and lacks some. Here the sample spans 30,000 to 40,000 clones, 69% being singletons. About this clone: Its antigen is currently unknown.

V lost 10 bases to trimming and J lost 4 bases, with 16 bases between them. Germline CDR1 is ENHRY and CDR2 is SYGVKD. The CDR3 extends over 13 amino acids. This specimen was PBMCs, taken before ibrutinib treatment. The chain carries TRBV10-3 and TRBJ2-5; D remains unclear. The sequence was collected from a human donor with chronic lymphocytic leukemia. CDR3 DNA sequence: TGTGCCACACTCCCCTCGATGGGAGAGACCCAGTACTTC. This encodes CATLPSMGETQYF.